Sequencing of this T cell receptor (beta chain) was carried out in a study of cytomegalovirus exposure and HLA in healthy donors. General study points: Later, an analysis showed that TCR beta chains associated with HLA were more clonally expanded than others that were equally common.

Points on this clone: What it recognizes is unknown.

13 Jbeta primers and 60 Vbeta primers were used for the PCR. Sequencing was performed with immunoSEQ multiplex PCR; in TCRdb, only in-frame clones are kept and a portion is missing. The sample carries about 160,000 clones, approximately 80% recorded once. The CDR3 totals 15 residues. V was shortened by 5 bases and J by 2 bases, with 13 bases between the two germline ends. The germline V gene encodes CDR1 SNHLY and CDR2 FYNNEI. The receptor was derived from a man younger than 30 in good health and CMV-seropositive. This rearrangement joins TRBV2 to TRBJ2-4, with D maybe TRBD2 (5 bases). The sequenced material came from PBMCs. Written as DNA, the CDR3 is TGTGCCAGCAGTTCGACACCCGGGACCAAAAACATTCAGTACTTC. It encodes CASSSTPGTKNIQYF. The full variable domain, in which reference TRBV2 and TRBJ2-4 provide the parts outside the CDR3, is EPEVTQTPSHQVTQMGQEVILRCVPISNHLYFYWYRQILGQKVEFLVSFYNNEISEKSEIFDDQFSVERPDGSNFTLKIRSTKLEDSAMYFCASSSTPGTKNIQYFGAGTRLSVL.